Given below is one T cell receptor (beta chain) in context. This record comes from a study of blood T cell repertoires in COVID-19. Study summary: Sample material is recorded as cDNA or gDNA derived from T cells, B-cell-depleted T cells, or PBMCs.

Per the study methods: From reference gene primer amplification, estimates of nucleated cell counts were derived. Profiling relied on immunoSEQ multiplex PCR, and the TCRdb table lists in-frame clones only, not all of them. Clone size and V and J calls were adopted from that table, with D and trimming inferred from the DNA. The table lists approximately 70,000 clones, more than 75% of them singletons. Germline V gene data show CDR1 as MNHEY and CDR2 as SVGAGI. The V and J ends lost 5 bases and 3 bases respectively, with 10 bases between them. The CDR3 spans 14 residues. This receptor was taken from a human donor in a cohort sampled during active COVID-19. The specimen sequenced was peripheral blood. This chain links TRBV6-5 with TRBJ1-4; D may be TRBD1 (5 bases). The CDR3 reads CASSKRGANEKLFF. The CDR3 DNA sequence: TGTGCCAGCAGTAAAAGGGGTGCTAATGAAAAACTGTTTTTT.